This T cell receptor beta chain originates from a study of T cell responses to AZD1222 COVID-19 vaccine. Study-wide findings and caveats: It was only after the peak T cell response that any repertoires were sampled.

This CDR3 has 16 amino acids. Germline CDR1 reads SGDLS; CDR2 reads YYNGEE. The V and J ends lost 4 bases and 4 bases, in that order; junction bases with no gene match: 9. Comments on this clone: The antigen remains unidentified.

This table comes from immunoSEQ multiplex PCR, and its TCRdb copy is limited to in-frame clones, with some not included. The sample yields approximately 94,000 clones, about 86% seen once. The specimen was peripheral blood, collected on day 0 of AZD1222 vaccination. This sequence originates from an adult in good health. The genes are TRBV9 and TRBJ1-2, with 11 bases identical to TRBD1. CDR3 residues: CASSPHTGTGGYGYTF. Written as DNA, the CDR3 is TGTGCCAGCAGCCCCCATACCGGGACAGGGGGCTATGGCTACACCTTC.